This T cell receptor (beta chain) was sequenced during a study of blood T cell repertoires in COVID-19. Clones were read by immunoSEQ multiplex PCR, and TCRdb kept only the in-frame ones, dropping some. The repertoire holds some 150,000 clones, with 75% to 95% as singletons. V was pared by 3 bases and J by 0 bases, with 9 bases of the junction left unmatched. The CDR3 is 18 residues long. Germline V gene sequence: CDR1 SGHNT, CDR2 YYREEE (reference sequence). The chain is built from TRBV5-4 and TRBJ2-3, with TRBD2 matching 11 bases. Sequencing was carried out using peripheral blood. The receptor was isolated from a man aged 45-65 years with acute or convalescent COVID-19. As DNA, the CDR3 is TGTGCCAGCAGCTACAGACTAGCGGGAACCACCAGCACAGATACGCAGTATTTT. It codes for CASSYRLAGTTSTDTQYF.